One and the same sample provided the 5 T cell receptor beta chains below, sequenced in a study of T cell repertoires in cytomegalovirus infection. TCRdb reanalysed the reads using MiXCR and keeps one entry per CDR3 protein. The sample includes approximately 250,000 distinct CDR3 sequences, about 12% seen only once; the top ten take 1.5% to 2%. The sample comprised PBMCs. Source of these receptors: a human donor in good health (CMV status not recorded). Some clones in this sample may be carry-over from other donors' samples.

In its sample, this clonotype was seen many times. This sequence joins TRBV28 and TRBJ1-4; D gene unclear. The CDR3 covers 14 residues. Germline V gives CDR1 MDHEN, CDR2 SYDVKM. Trimming removed 8 bases at V and 7 bases at J, with 17 bases between. The CDR3 reads CASSRTGWGEKLFF. CDR3 in DNA: TGTGCCAGCTCCCGGACGGGGTGGGGTGAAAAACTGTTTTTT.

This clonotype has ten or more counts. This chain connects TRBV7-2 to TRBJ2-1; possibly TRBD1 for D (6 bases). The CDR3 spans 14 residues. Germline V gene data show CDR1 as SGHTA and CDR2 as FQGNSA. The ends were cut back, 5 bases at V and 5 bases at J, with 13 bases in the middle. CDR3 coding DNA: TGTGCCAGCAGCAAATTTACAGGGAACAATGAGCAGTTCTTC. This translates into CASSKFTGNNEQFF.

V is TRBV20-1 and J is TRBJ1-6; TRBD1 might be the D (5 bases). The CDR3 is made up of 14 amino acids. V was clipped by 3 bases and J by 7 bases, with 13 bases between them. The germline V gene encodes CDR1 DFQATT and CDR2 SNEGSKA (reference sequence). The CDR3: CSASEDRQNSPLHF. Here the CDR3 DNA reads TGCAGTGCTAGTGAAGACAGACAGAATTCACCCCTCCACTTT.

DNA for the CDR3: TGTGCCAGCAGCTTAGGCGCTAGCGGGAGTTTACTGGGAGAGACCCAGTACTTC. Its protein is CASSLGASGSLLGETQYF. The chain links TRBV7-2 to TRBJ2-5; 10 positions match TRBD2. Germline-derived CDR1 and CDR2 are SGHTA and FQGNSA. J lost 4 bases, V lost 1 base, and 12 bases had no gene match. The length of the CDR3 is 18 residues.

This clonotype was counted ten times or more. The gene calls are TRBV7-8 and TRBJ2-1, with 12 positions matching TRBD2. CDR1 SGHVS and CDR2 FQNEAQ come from the germline V gene. V was pared by 2 bases and J by 9 bases, with 2 bases of the junction left unmatched. CDR3 length equals 14 residues. CDR3 nucleotide sequence: TGTGCCAGCAGCTTACGGACTAGCGGGACTGAGCAGTTCTTC. Translation: CASSLRTSGTEQFF.